The rows below give T cell receptor beta chains drawn from one sample of a study of cytotoxic CD8 clonotypes in ibrutinib-treated CLL. Sequencing used immunoSEQ multiplex PCR; TCRdb keeps in-frame clones, though not all of them. In the table there are 110,000 to 150,000 clones, 76% of which are singletons. The sequencing here drew on PBMCs, taken after 24 months of ibrutinib treatment. Source of these receptors: a human donor with chronic lymphocytic leukemia. CDR3s include the opening cysteine and the closing phenylalanine or tryptophan. A D gene is named only where the DNA matches it firmly. Clone sizes are given selectively: once, few, many, or a class where the clone is expanded.

len: 12
abundance: few
d_gene: .
j_gene: TRBJ1-5
v_gene: TRBV10-3
CDR3aa: CAISAGDQPQHF
CDR3nt: TGTGCCATCAGTGCGGGGGATCAGCCCCAGCATTTT

len: 16
abundance: .
d_gene: TRBD2
j_gene: TRBJ2-7
v_gene: TRBV5-4
CDR3aa: CASSPAATSGNYEQYF
CDR3nt: TGTGCCAGCAGCCCCGCCGCGACTAGCGGGAACTACGAGCAGTACTTC

len: 14
abundance: .
d_gene: .
j_gene: TRBJ1-2
v_gene: TRBV2
CDR3aa: CARPPGVGRYGYTF
CDR3nt: TGTGCCAGACCTCCGGGGGTCGGACGCTATGGCTACACCTTC

len: 15
abundance: .
d_gene: .
j_gene: TRBJ2-5
v_gene: TRBV28
CDR3aa: CASSSPQGDQETQYF
CDR3nt: TGTGCCAGCAGTTCCCCCCAGGGCGACCAAGAGACCCAGTACTTC

len: 15
abundance: .
d_gene: TRBD1
j_gene: TRBJ2-7
v_gene: TRBV7-2
CDR3aa: CASSPQGQGAYEQYF
CDR3nt: TGTGCCAGCAGCCCCCAAGGACAGGGGGCCTACGAGCAGTACTTC

len: 15
abundance: .
d_gene: .
j_gene: TRBJ1-5
v_gene: TRBV27
CDR3aa: CASSFVGGGNQPQHF
CDR3nt: TGTGCCAGCAGTTTTGTGGGGGGCGGCAATCAGCCCCAGCATTTT

len: 13
abundance: .
d_gene: TRBD2
j_gene: TRBJ2-1
v_gene: TRBV7-2
CDR3aa: CASSLRTRGEQFF
CDR3nt: TGTGCCAGCAGCTTAAGGACTAGGGGTGAGCAGTTCTTC

len: 14
abundance: .
d_gene: .
j_gene: TRBJ1-2
v_gene: TRBV30
CDR3aa: CAWSVRVGTGRRTF
CDR3nt: TGTGCCTGGAGTGTACGGGTGGGGACGGGCCGGCGCACCTTC

len: 12
abundance: .
d_gene: .
j_gene: TRBJ2-7
v_gene: TRBV11-2
CDR3aa: CASSHGTYEQYF
CDR3nt: TGTGCCAGCAGCCACGGGACCTACGAGCAGTACTTC

len: 13
abundance: .
d_gene: .
j_gene: TRBJ2-7
v_gene: TRBV5-1
CDR3aa: CASSPGPFREQYF
CDR3nt: TGCGCCAGCAGCCCTGGCCCCTTTAGGGAGCAGTACTTC

len: 13
abundance: once
d_gene: .
j_gene: TRBJ1-2
v_gene: TRBV5-3
CDR3aa: CARSAQEDYGYTF
CDR3nt: TGTGCCAGAAGCGCCCAGGAGGATTATGGCTACACCTTC

len: 14
abundance: .
d_gene: TRBD1
j_gene: TRBJ1-1
v_gene: TRBV11-3
CDR3aa: CASSLQGVNTEAFF
CDR3nt: TGTGCCAGCAGCCTACAGGGGGTGAACACTGAAGCTTTCTTT

len: 14
abundance: once
d_gene: .
j_gene: TRBJ2-1
v_gene: TRBV5-1
CDR3aa: CASSFRSGNNEQFF
CDR3nt: TGCGCCAGCAGCTTTAGGAGCGGTAACAATGAGCAGTTCTTC

len: 15
abundance: .
d_gene: TRBD1
j_gene: TRBJ1-5
v_gene: TRBV2
CDR3aa: CASSEIDRVNQPQHF
CDR3nt: TGTGCCAGCAGTGAAATAGACAGGGTCAATCAGCCCCAGCATTTT

len: 15
abundance: .
d_gene: .
j_gene: TRBJ2-6
v_gene: TRBV10-3
CDR3aa: CAISEGPSGANVLTF
CDR3nt: TGTGCCATCAGTGAGGGACCTTCTGGGGCCAACGTCCTGACTTTC

len: 15
abundance: .
d_gene: .
j_gene: TRBJ2-7
v_gene: TRBV18
CDR3aa: CASSPAQGLSYEQYF
CDR3nt: TGTGCCAGCTCACCAGCACAGGGCCTCTCCTACGAGCAGTACTTC

len: 14
abundance: .
d_gene: .
j_gene: TRBJ2-7
v_gene: TRBV28
CDR3aa: CATQQAFRSYEQYF
CDR3nt: TGTGCCACACAGCAGGCATTTAGGTCCTACGAGCAGTACTTC

len: 15
abundance: few
d_gene: TRBD1
j_gene: TRBJ1-3
v_gene: TRBV19
CDR3aa: CASSMPGDSGYTIYF
CDR3nt: TGTGCCAGTAGTATGCCCGGGGACAGCGGATACACCATATATTTT

len: 13
abundance: .
d_gene: .
j_gene: TRBJ1-5
v_gene: TRBV2
CDR3aa: CASRQGLGQPQHF
CDR3nt: TGTGCCAGCAGGCAGGGGCTAGGCCAGCCCCAGCATTTT

len: 14
abundance: .
d_gene: TRBD1
j_gene: TRBJ2-4
v_gene: TRBV19
CDR3aa: CASSSGQVKNIQYF
CDR3nt: TGTGCCAGTAGTTCGGGACAGGTCAAAAACATTCAGTACTTC

len: 16
abundance: .
d_gene: TRBD2
j_gene: TRBJ2-3
v_gene: TRBV29-1
CDR3aa: CSVERASGPFTDTQYF
CDR3nt: TGCAGCGTTGAGAGGGCTAGCGGGCCCTTCACAGATACGCAGTATTTT

len: 13
abundance: .
d_gene: TRBD1
j_gene: TRBJ2-1
v_gene: TRBV4-3
CDR3aa: CASSLDRGNEQFF
CDR3nt: TGCGCCAGCAGCCTCGACAGGGGCAATGAGCAGTTCTTC

len: 13
abundance: .
d_gene: .
j_gene: TRBJ1-3
v_gene: TRBV5-1
CDR3aa: CASSFGDGGTIYF
CDR3nt: TGCGCCAGCAGCTTTGGAGACGGAGGCACCATATATTTT

len: 13
abundance: .
d_gene: .
j_gene: TRBJ2-1
v_gene: TRBV7-9
CDR3aa: CASSLVGGGEQFF
CDR3nt: TGTGCCAGCAGCTTAGTAGGGGGTGGTGAGCAGTTCTTC

len: 16
abundance: .
d_gene: TRBD1
j_gene: TRBJ1-2
v_gene: TRBV19
CDR3aa: CASSHRDRGRGYGYTF
CDR3nt: TGTGCCAGTAGTCACCGGGACAGGGGAAGAGGCTATGGCTACACCTTC

len: 13
abundance: .
d_gene: .
j_gene: TRBJ2-3
v_gene: TRBV6-6
CDR3aa: CASQRGGTDTQYF
CDR3nt: TGTGCCAGTCAACGCGGGGGCACAGATACGCAGTATTTT

len: 13
abundance: .
d_gene: .
j_gene: TRBJ2-1
v_gene: TRBV7-6
CDR3aa: CASSLRQANEQFF
CDR3nt: TGTGCCAGCAGCCTGAGACAGGCGAATGAGCAGTTCTTC

len: 16
abundance: .
d_gene: TRBD1
j_gene: TRBJ2-6
v_gene: TRBV2
CDR3aa: CASSRDRGSGANVLTF
CDR3nt: TGTGCCAGCAGCCGGGACAGGGGTTCTGGGGCCAACGTCCTGACTTTC

len: 13
abundance: .
d_gene: .
j_gene: TRBJ2-3
v_gene: TRBV7-2
CDR3aa: CASSPGIEGTQYF
CDR3nt: TGTGCCAGCAGCCCGGGGATCGAGGGTACGCAGTATTTT

len: 13
abundance: .
d_gene: .
j_gene: TRBJ2-3
v_gene: TRBV18
CDR3aa: CASSPQESDTQYF
CDR3nt: TGTGCCAGCTCACCACAGGAGTCAGATACGCAGTATTTT

len: 13
abundance: .
d_gene: .
j_gene: TRBJ2-1
v_gene: TRBV11-3
CDR3aa: CASSFGAWGEQFF
CDR3nt: TGTGCCAGCAGCTTCGGCGCGTGGGGTGAGCAGTTCTTC

len: 16
abundance: .
d_gene: .
j_gene: TRBJ2-7
v_gene: TRBV10-3
CDR3aa: CAISESTGILSYEQYF
CDR3nt: TGTGCCATCAGTGAGTCTACAGGGATTTTGTCCTACGAGCAGTACTTC

len: 14
abundance: .
d_gene: TRBD1
j_gene: TRBJ2-7
v_gene: TRBV18
CDR3aa: CASSPGTGKPEQYF
CDR3nt: TGTGCCAGCTCACCGGGGACAGGGAAGCCCGAGCAGTACTTC

len: 14
abundance: .
d_gene: .
j_gene: TRBJ1-3
v_gene: TRBV5-1
CDR3aa: CASSLGGTGNTIYF
CDR3nt: TGCGCCAGCAGCTTGGGGGGTACTGGAAACACCATATATTTT

len: 15
abundance: .
d_gene: .
j_gene: TRBJ2-5
v_gene: TRBV12-5
CDR3aa: CASGLKEGWGETQYF
CDR3nt: TGTGCTAGTGGTTTGAAGGAGGGGTGGGGAGAGACCCAGTACTTC

len: 12
abundance: .
d_gene: .
j_gene: TRBJ1-1
v_gene: TRBV28
CDR3aa: CASSLVHTEAFF
CDR3nt: TGTGCCAGCAGCTTGGTACACACTGAAGCTTTCTTT

len: 12
abundance: .
d_gene: .
j_gene: TRBJ1-6
v_gene: TRBV13
CDR3aa: CASQVYNSPLHF
CDR3nt: TGTGCCAGCCAGGTTTATAATTCACCCCTCCACTTT

len: 11
abundance: .
d_gene: .
j_gene: TRBJ1-5
v_gene: TRBV28
CDR3aa: CASSDYQPQHF
CDR3nt: TGTGCCAGCAGTGACTATCAGCCCCAGCATTTT

len: 14
abundance: .
d_gene: TRBD2
j_gene: TRBJ2-1
v_gene: TRBV27
CDR3aa: CASRGGSRGNEQFF
CDR3nt: TGTGCCAGCAGGGGCGGGAGTAGGGGCAATGAGCAGTTCTTC

len: 13
abundance: few
d_gene: .
j_gene: TRBJ1-2
v_gene: TRBV28
CDR3aa: CASRGGGTQPYTF
CDR3nt: TGTGCCAGCAGGGGTGGGGGCACCCAACCTTACACCTTT

len: 15
abundance: .
d_gene: TRBD1
j_gene: TRBJ1-1
v_gene: TRBV2
CDR3aa: CASSPEGQGGSEAFF
CDR3nt: TGTGCCAGCAGCCCAGAGGGACAGGGCGGATCTGAAGCTTTCTTT

len: 14
abundance: .
d_gene: TRBD2
j_gene: TRBJ2-7
v_gene: TRBV5-1
CDR3aa: CASSTGLAPYEQYF
CDR3nt: TGCGCCAGCAGCACCGGACTAGCTCCCTACGAGCAGTACTTC

len: 12
abundance: .
d_gene: .
j_gene: TRBJ2-5
v_gene: TRBV7-9
CDR3aa: CASSFLGETQYF
CDR3nt: TGTGCCAGCAGCTTTCTGGGAGAGACCCAGTACTTC

len: 12
abundance: .
d_gene: .
j_gene: TRBJ2-3
v_gene: TRBV7-9
CDR3aa: CASTVRTDTQYF
CDR3nt: TGTGCCAGCACCGTACGCACAGATACGCAGTATTTT

len: 13
abundance: .
d_gene: TRBD1
j_gene: TRBJ1-3
v_gene: TRBV29-1
CDR3aa: CSAGQATGNTIYF
CDR3nt: TGCAGCGCCGGACAGGCAACTGGAAACACCATATATTTT

len: 14
abundance: .
d_gene: .
j_gene: TRBJ1-2
v_gene: TRBV7-2
CDR3aa: CASSLGPGSDGYTF
CDR3nt: TGTGCCAGCAGCTTAGGGCCAGGGTCGGATGGCTACACCTTC

len: 13
abundance: .
d_gene: .
j_gene: TRBJ2-1
v_gene: TRBV6-6
CDR3aa: CASGRSSYNEQFF
CDR3nt: TGTGCCAGCGGGCGGAGCTCCTACAATGAGCAGTTCTTC

len: 13
abundance: .
d_gene: .
j_gene: TRBJ1-1
v_gene: TRBV7-3
CDR3aa: CASSFGEDTEAFF
CDR3nt: TGTGCCAGCAGCTTTGGGGAGGACACTGAAGCTTTCTTT

len: 14
abundance: .
d_gene: .
j_gene: TRBJ2-3
v_gene: TRBV25-1
CDR3aa: CASSVAGAADTQYF
CDR3nt: TGTGCCAGCAGTGTGGCCGGGGCGGCAGATACGCAGTATTTT

len: 13
abundance: .
d_gene: .
j_gene: TRBJ1-1
v_gene: TRBV13
CDR3aa: CASRTVMNTEAFF
CDR3nt: TGTGCCAGCCGGACAGTCATGAACACTGAAGCTTTCTTT

len: 20
abundance: .
d_gene: .
j_gene: TRBJ2-5
v_gene: TRBV5-8
CDR3aa: CASSLVGWALGDRSRETQYF
CDR3nt: TGTGCCAGCAGCTTGGTGGGTTGGGCCCTCGGGGATAGGAGTCGAGAGACCCAGTACTTC

len: 16
abundance: .
d_gene: .
j_gene: TRBJ2-1
v_gene: TRBV6-1
CDR3aa: CASSEGGAATYNEQFF
CDR3nt: TGTGCCAGCAGTGAGGGGGGGGCAGCCACCTACAATGAGCAGTTCTTC

len: 12
abundance: .
d_gene: .
j_gene: TRBJ2-5
v_gene: TRBV5-1
CDR3aa: CASSLDGETQYF
CDR3nt: TGCGCCAGCAGCTTGGACGGTGAGACCCAGTACTTC

len: 16
abundance: once
d_gene: TRBD1
j_gene: TRBJ1-5
v_gene: TRBV7-2
CDR3aa: CASSLDRGLESQPQHF
CDR3nt: TGTGCCAGCAGCTTAGACAGGGGGCTAGAGAGTCAGCCCCAGCATTTT

len: 16
abundance: .
d_gene: .
j_gene: TRBJ1-3
v_gene: TRBV6-6
CDR3aa: CASSHYPPSSGNTIYF
CDR3nt: TGTGCCAGCAGTCACTACCCCCCATCCTCTGGAAACACCATATATTTT

len: 14
abundance: .
d_gene: TRBD1
j_gene: TRBJ2-5
v_gene: TRBV28
CDR3aa: CASIPQGAGETQYF
CDR3nt: TGTGCCAGCATACCACAGGGGGCGGGCGAGACCCAGTACTTC

len: 16
abundance: .
d_gene: .
j_gene: TRBJ1-5
v_gene: TRBV2
CDR3aa: CASSEAGGLVNQPQHF
CDR3nt: TGTGCCAGCAGTGAGGCCGGGGGCCTTGTCAATCAGCCCCAGCATTTT